This TCR beta chain appears in the sequencing data of a study of T cell repertoires in cytomegalovirus infection. At the level of the study: Indications came from public TCR beta signatures; they pointed to CMV infection and to a matching HLA type. Study findings and constraints: Dominating the ex vivo response were HLA-C-restricted CMV-specific TCR beta clonotypes. Cumulative frequency of public TCR beta families picked out carriers of CMV plus the relevant HLA.

TCRdb ran MiXCR on the reads and lists one entry per CDR3 protein. This table holds about 240,000 distinct CDR3 sequences, 5% to 8.5% found once. The ends were cut back, 6 bases at V and 4 bases at J, with 13 bases in the middle. The CDR3 is made up of 13 amino acids. CDR1 and CDR2 from the germline V gene are DFQATT and SNEGSKA (reference sequence). This clonotype was counted at least ten times. Antigen unknown. This clonotype originated in a human donor in good health (CMV status not recorded). Some clones in this sample may be carry-over from other donors' samples. V usage is TRBV20-1 and J usage is TRBJ2-1, with D unclear. The sample consisted of PBMCs. The CDR3 region is CSATPDVYNEQFF. DNA for the CDR3: TGCAGTGCCACCCCGGACGTTTACAATGAGCAGTTCTTC.